A single sample gave rise to the 5 T cell receptor beta chains below, sequenced in a study of blood T cell repertoires in COVID-19. Data came from immunoSEQ multiplex PCR; TCRdb stores just in-frame clones and leaves some out. The table shows approximately 250,000 clones, with 84% occurring only once. The material sequenced was peripheral blood. These TCRs come from a middle-aged woman who had recovered from COVID-19.

The chain carries TRBV5-6 and TRBJ2-4, with TRBD2 matching over 12 bases. The CDR3 loop spans 13 amino acids. Trimming took 1 base from V and 14 from J; bases not matched to a gene: 4. Germline values: CDR1 SGHDT, CDR2 YYEEEE. The CDR3 here is CASSLTSGGLEYF. In nucleotides, the CDR3 is TGTGCCAGCAGCTTGACTAGCGGGGGGCTAGAGTACTTC.

A single count supports this clone. V is TRBV7-2 and J is TRBJ2-7; TRBD2 might be the D (6 bases). This CDR3 comprises 13 residues. Germline V lookup: CDR1 SGHTA, CDR2 FQGNSA. V lost 1 base and J lost 7, with 11 bases in between. Written as DNA, the CDR3 is TGTGCCAGCAGCTTAGTTCTGGCGGGGGAGCAGTACTTC. Translating gives CASSLVLAGEQYF.

The CDR3 protein is CASSRRGDSETQYF. CDR3 nucleotides: TGTGCCAGCAGTCGCAGGGGGGATTCAGAGACCCAGTACTTC. The chain employs TRBV28 and TRBJ2-5; D is perhaps TRBD1 (7 bases). Germline CDR1 MDHEN, CDR2 SYDVKM. V gave up 5 bases and J gave up 4 bases, with 14 bases separating them. CDR3 length: 14 residues.

With regard to this clone: Sequence at one end of the junction differs from germline and may be a read error. V gene TRBV25-1 combines with J gene TRBJ1-2; D is possibly TRBD1 (6 bases). The CDR3 has 11 residues. Germline CDR1 and CDR2: MGHDK and SYGVNS. CDR3 region: CASRDFGGALF. The CDR3 DNA sequence: TGTGCCAGCAGAGATTTTGGGGGGGCCCTCTTC.

The J gene is TRBJ1-1, the V gene TRBV29-1; 10 nucleotides match TRBD1. CDR3 length: 12 residues. Germline V gene sequence: CDR1 SQVTM, CDR2 ANQGSEA. Unmatched junction bases numbered 5, after V lost 3 bases and J lost 10 bases. The CDR3 loop is CSVDRGDRGAFF. The CDR3 bases are TGCAGCGTTGACCGCGGGGACAGGGGAGCTTTCTTT.